This TCR beta chain was recorded in a study of shared clonotypes between healthy human individuals. Study-level findings and limits: Sampling was confined to blood; repertoires within tissues likely differ.

The CDR3 has 13 residues. Trimming removed 2 bases from V and 1 base from J, with 6 bases in between. Germline V gene data show CDR1 as SGHNT and CDR2 as YYREEE (reference sequence). Many counts were recorded for this clone. Its antigen is not known. This specimen includes other DNA sequences encoding the same CDR3. The genomic DNA of each subset was split evenly across several immunoSEQ plates. TCRdb's copy holds only in-frame clones and misses some; the assay was immunoSEQ multiplex PCR. The table lists 550,000 to 700,000 clones, about 80% of them singletons, with around 1.8% in the top ten. Division of CD4+ cells produced a CD45RA+ naive subset and a CD45RA-negative memory subset.

The chain joins TRBV5-4 to TRBJ2-5, with D maybe TRBD2 (5 bases). The TCR originated in a young woman in good health. The sequenced material came from memory CD4+ T cells sorted from blood. As for subset: CD45RA-negative fraction. Here the CDR3 DNA reads TGTGCCAGCAGCTTAAGCGGCCAAGAGACCCAGTACTTC. It codes for CASSLSGQETQYF.